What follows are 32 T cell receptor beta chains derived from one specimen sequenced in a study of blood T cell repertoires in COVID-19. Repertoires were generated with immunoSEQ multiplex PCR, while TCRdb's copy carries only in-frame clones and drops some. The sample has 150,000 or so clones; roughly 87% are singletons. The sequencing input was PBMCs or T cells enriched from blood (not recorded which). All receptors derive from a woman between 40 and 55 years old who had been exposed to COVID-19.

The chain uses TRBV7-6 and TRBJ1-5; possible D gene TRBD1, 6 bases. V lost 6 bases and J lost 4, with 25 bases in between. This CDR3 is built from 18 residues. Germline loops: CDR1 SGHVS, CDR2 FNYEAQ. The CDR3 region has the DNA TGTGCCAGCAGTAGGGTCGCGGGCATACAGGGAGGGAATCAGCCCCAGCATTTT. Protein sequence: CASSRVAGIQGGNQPQHF.

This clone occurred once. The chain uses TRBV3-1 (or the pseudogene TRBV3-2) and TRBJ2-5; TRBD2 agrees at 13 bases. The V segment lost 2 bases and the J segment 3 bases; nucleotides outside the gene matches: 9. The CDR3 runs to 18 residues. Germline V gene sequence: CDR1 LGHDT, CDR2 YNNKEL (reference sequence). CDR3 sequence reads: CASSQPQTGTSGKETQYF. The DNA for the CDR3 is TGTGCCAGCAGCCAACCCCAAACAGGGACTAGCGGGAAAGAGACCCAGTACTTC.

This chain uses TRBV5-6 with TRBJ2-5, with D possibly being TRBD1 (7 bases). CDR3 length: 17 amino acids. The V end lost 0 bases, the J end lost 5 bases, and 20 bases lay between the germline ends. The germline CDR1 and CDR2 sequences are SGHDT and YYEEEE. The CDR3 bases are TGTGCCAGCAGCTTGGCCCAATACAGGGGTCGGGGGGAGACCCAGTACTTC. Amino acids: CASSLAQYRGRGETQYF.

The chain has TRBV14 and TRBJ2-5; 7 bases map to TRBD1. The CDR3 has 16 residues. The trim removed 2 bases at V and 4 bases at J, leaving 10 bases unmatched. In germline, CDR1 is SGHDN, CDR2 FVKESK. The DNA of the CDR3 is TGTGCCAGCAGCCAACGCTCCCGACAGGGCCGAGAGACCCAGTACTTC. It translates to CASSQRSRQGRETQYF. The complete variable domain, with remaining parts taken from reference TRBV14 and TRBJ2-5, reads EAGVTQFPSHSVIEKGQTVTLRCDPISGHDNLYWYRRVMGKEIKFLLHFVKESKQDESGMPNNRFLAERTGGTYSTLKVQPAELEDSGVYFCASSQRSRQGRETQYFGPGTRLLVL.

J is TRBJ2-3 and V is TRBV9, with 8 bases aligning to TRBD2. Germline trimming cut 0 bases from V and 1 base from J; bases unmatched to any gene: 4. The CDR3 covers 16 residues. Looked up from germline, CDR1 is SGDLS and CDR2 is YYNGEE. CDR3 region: CASSVDAGGRTDTQYF. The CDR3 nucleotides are TGTGCCAGCAGCGTAGACGCGGGGGGACGCACAGATACGCAGTATTTT.

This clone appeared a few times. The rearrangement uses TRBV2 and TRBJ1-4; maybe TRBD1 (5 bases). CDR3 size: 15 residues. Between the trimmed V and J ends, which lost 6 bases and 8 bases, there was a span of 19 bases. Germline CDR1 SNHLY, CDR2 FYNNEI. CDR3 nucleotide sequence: TGTGCCAGCAGGTTGCAGGGAGGAGTTGGCGAAAAACTGTTTTTT. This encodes CASRLQGGVGEKLFF.

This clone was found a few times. CDR3 nucleotides: TGTGCCAGCAGTTACGGGACAGGGTGGAAACTGTTTTTT. Amino acids: CASSYGTGWKLFF. The chain joins TRBV6-5 to TRBJ1-4, with TRBD1 matching over 9 bases. Germline loops: CDR1 MNHEY, CDR2 SVGAGI. With V trimmed by 2 bases and J by 11 bases, 3 bases remained unmatched. The CDR3 runs to 13 residues.

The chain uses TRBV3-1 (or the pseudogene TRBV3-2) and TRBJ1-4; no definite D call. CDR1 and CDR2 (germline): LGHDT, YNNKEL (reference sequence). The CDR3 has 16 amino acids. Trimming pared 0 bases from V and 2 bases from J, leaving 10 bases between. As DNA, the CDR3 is TGTGCCAGCAGCCAAGAGATCAGTTCGACTAATGAAAAACTGTTTTTT. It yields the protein CASSQEISSTNEKLFF.

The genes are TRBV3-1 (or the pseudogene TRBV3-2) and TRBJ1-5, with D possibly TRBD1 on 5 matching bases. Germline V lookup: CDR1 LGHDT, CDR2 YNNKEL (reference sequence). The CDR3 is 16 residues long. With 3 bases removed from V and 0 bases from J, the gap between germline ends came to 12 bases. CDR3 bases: TGTGCCAGCAGCCAGATGGGGCGGTATAGCAATCAGCCCCAGCATTTT. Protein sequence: CASSQMGRYSNQPQHF.

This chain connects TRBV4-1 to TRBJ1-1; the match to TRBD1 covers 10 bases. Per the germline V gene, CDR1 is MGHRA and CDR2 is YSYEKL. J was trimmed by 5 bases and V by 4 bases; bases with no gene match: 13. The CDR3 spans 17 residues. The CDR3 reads CASSLRSGTGDWTEAFF. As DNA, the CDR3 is TGCGCCAGCAGCCTCAGATCAGGGACAGGGGATTGGACTGAAGCTTTCTTT.

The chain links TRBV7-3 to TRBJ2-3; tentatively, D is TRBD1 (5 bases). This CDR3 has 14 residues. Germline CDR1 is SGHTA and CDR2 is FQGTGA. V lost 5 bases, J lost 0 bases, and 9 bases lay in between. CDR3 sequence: CASSPTASTDTQYF. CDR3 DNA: TGTGCCAGCAGCCCGACAGCTAGCACAGATACGCAGTATTTT.

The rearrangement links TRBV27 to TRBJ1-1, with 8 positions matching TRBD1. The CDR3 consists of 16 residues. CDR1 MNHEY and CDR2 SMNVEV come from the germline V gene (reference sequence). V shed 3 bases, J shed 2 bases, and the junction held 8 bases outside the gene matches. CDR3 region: CASSFLTGTGNTEAFF. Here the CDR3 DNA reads TGTGCCAGCAGTTTTCTAACCGGGACAGGTAACACTGAAGCTTTCTTT.

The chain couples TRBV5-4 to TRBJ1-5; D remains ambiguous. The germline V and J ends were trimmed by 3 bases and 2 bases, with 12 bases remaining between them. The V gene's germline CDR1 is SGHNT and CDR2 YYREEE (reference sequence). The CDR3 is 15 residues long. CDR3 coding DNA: TGTGCCAGCAGCTCGGGTGCACCCGGCAATCAGCCCCAGCATTTT. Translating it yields CASSSGAPGNQPQHF.

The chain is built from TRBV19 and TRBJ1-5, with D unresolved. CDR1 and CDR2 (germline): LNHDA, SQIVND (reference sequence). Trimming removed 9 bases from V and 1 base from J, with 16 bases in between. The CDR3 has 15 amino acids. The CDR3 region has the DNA TGTGCCAGCAAAACCACCGATCAGAGCAATCAGCCCCAGCATTTT. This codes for CASKTTDQSNQPQHF.

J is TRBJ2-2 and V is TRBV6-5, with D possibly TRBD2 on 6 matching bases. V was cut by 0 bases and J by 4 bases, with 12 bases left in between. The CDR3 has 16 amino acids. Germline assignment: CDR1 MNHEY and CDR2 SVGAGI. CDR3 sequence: CASSYSNGGVTGELFF. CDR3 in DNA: TGTGCCAGCAGTTACTCGAATGGAGGGGTCACCGGGGAGCTGTTTTTT.

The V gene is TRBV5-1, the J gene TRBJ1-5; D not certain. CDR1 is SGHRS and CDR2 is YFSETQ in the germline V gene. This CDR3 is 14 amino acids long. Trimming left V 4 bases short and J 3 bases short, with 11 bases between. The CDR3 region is CASSPGRDNQPQHF. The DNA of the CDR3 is TGCGCCAGCAGCCCTGGACGGGACAATCAGCCCCAGCATTTT.

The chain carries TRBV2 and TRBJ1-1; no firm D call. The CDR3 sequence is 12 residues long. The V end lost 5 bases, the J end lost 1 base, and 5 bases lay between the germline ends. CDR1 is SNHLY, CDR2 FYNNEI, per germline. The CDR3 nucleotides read TGTGCCAGCAGTTACGGGAACACTGAAGCTTTCTTT. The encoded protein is CASSYGNTEAFF.

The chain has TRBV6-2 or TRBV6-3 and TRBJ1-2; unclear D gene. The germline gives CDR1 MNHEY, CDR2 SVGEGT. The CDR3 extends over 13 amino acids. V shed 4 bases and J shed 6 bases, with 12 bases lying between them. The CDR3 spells CASSSEVLDGYTF. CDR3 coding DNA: TGTGCCAGCAGTTCCGAGGTTTTGGATGGCTACACCTTC.

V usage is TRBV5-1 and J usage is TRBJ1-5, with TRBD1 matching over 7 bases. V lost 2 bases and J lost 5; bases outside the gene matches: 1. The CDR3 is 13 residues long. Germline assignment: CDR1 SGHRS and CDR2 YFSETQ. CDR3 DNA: TGCGCCAGCAGCTTAGGGACAGATCAGCCCCAGCATTTT. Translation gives CASSLGTDQPQHF. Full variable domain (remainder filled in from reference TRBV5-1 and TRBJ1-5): KAGVTQTPRYLIKTRGQQVTLSCSPISGHRSVSWYQQTPGQGLQFLFEYFSETQRNKGNFPGRFSGRQFSNSRSEMNVSTLELGDSALYLCASSLGTDQPQHFGDGTRLSIL.

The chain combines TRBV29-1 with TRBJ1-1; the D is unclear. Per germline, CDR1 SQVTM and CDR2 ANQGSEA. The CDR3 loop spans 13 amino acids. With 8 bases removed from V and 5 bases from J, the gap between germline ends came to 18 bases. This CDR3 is CSPTKISGTEAFF. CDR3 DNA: TGCAGCCCAACGAAGATCTCGGGGACTGAAGCTTTCTTT.

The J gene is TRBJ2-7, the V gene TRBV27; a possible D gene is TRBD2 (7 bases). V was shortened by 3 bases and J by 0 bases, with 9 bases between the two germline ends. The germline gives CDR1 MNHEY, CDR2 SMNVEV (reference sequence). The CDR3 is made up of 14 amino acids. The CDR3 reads CASSFAGASYEQYF. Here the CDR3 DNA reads TGTGCCAGCAGTTTCGCGGGGGCCTCCTACGAGCAGTACTTC.

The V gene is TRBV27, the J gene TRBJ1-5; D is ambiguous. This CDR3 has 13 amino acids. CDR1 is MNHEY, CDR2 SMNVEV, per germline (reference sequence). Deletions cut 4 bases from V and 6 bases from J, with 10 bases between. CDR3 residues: CASSYTRGQPQHF. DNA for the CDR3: TGTGCCAGCAGTTATACCCGAGGTCAGCCCCAGCATTTT.

DNA of the CDR3: TGTGCCAGCAGATCAGGCGAGGCGGGCTATGGCTACACCTTC. Its translation is CASRSGEAGYGYTF. V gene TRBV6-5 combines with J gene TRBJ1-2; D remains unclear. Trimming pared 6 bases from V and 4 bases from J, leaving 15 bases between. The CDR3 runs 14 residues. Germline CDR1 MNHEY, CDR2 SVGAGI.

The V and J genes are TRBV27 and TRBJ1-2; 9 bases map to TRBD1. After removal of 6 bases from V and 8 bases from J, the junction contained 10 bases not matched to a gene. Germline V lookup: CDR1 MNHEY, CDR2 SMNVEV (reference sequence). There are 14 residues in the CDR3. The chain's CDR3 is CASRGQGPRGGYTF. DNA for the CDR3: TGTGCCAGCAGGGGACAGGGTCCAAGGGGAGGCTACACCTTC.

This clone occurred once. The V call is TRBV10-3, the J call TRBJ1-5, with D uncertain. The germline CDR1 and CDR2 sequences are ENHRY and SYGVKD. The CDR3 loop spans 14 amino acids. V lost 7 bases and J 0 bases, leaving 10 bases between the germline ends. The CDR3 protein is CAITTDYSNQPQHF. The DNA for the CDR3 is TGTGCCATCACGACGGACTATAGCAATCAGCCCCAGCATTTT.

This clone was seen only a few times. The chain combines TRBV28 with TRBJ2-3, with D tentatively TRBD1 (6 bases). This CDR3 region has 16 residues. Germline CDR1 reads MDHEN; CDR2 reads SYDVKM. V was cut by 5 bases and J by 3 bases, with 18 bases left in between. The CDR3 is CASSTPGKGGTDTQYF. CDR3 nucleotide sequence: TGTGCCAGCAGTACCCCCGGGAAAGGGGGTACAGATACGCAGTATTTT.

The chain's CDR3 is CSVRPGQNTEAFF. The CDR3 DNA reads TGCAGCGTTCGTCCCGGACAGAACACTGAAGCTTTCTTT. The rearrangement uses TRBV29-1 and TRBJ1-1, with D perhaps TRBD1 (5 bases). The CDR3 contains 13 residues. V gave up 5 bases and J gave up 1 base, with 11 bases separating them. The germline V gene encodes CDR1 SQVTM and CDR2 ANQGSEA.

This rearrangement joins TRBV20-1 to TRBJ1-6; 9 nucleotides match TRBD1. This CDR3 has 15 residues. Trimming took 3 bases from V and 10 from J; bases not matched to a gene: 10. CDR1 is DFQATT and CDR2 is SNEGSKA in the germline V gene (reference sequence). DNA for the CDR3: TGCAGTGCTAGTGCCGGGACAGGGAATTCATCACCCCTCCACTTT. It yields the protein CSASAGTGNSSPLHF.

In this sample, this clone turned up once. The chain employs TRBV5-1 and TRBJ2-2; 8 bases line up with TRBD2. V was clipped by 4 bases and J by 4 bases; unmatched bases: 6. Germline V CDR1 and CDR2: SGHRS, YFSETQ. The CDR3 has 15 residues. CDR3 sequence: CASSTLAGPTGELFF. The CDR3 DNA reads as TGCGCCAGCAGCACCTTAGCGGGGCCCACCGGGGAGCTGTTTTTT.

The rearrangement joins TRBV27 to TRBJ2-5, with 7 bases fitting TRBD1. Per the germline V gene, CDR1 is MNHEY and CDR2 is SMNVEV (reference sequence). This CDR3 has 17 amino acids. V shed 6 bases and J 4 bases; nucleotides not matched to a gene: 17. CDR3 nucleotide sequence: TGTGCCAGCAGGAAGATCGTTGACAGGGTGGGAAGAGAGACCCAGTACTTC. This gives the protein CASRKIVDRVGRETQYF.

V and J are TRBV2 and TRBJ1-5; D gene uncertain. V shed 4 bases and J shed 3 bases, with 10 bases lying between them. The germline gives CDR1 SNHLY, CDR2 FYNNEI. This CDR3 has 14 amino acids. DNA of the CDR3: TGTGCCAGCAGTGTTGCCCTAACCAATCAGCCCCAGCATTTT. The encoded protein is CASSVALTNQPQHF.

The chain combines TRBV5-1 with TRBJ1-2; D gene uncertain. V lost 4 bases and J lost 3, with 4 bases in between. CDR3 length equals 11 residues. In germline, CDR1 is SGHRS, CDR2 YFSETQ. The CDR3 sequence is CASSPDYGYTF. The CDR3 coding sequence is TGCGCCAGCAGCCCGGACTATGGCTACACCTTC.